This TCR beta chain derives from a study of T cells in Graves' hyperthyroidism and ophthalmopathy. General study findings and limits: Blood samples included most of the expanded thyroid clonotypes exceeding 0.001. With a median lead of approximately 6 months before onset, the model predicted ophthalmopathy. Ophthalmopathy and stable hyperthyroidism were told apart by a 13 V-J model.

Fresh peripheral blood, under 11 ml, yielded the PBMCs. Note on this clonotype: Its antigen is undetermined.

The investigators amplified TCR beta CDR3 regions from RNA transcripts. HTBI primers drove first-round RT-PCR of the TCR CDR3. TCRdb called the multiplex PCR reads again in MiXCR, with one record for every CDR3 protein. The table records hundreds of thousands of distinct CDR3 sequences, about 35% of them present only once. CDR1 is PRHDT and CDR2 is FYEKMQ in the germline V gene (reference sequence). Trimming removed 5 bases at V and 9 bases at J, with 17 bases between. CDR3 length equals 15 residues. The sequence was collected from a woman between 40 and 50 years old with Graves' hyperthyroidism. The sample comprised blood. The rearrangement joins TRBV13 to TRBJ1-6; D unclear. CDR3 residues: CASSPGDRGISPLHF. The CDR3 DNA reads TGTGCCAGCAGCCCCGGTGACCGGGGTATTTCACCCCTCCACTTT. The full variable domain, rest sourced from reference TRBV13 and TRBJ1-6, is AAGVIQSPRHLIKEKRETATLKCYPIPRHDTVYWYQQGPGQDPQFLISFYEKMQSDKGSIPDRFSAQQFSDYHSELNMSSLELGDSALYFCASSPGDRGISPLHFGNGTRLTVT.